These 24 T cell receptor beta chains share one sample of origin, sequenced in a study of OX40 agonist ivuxolimab in advanced cancers. The protocol was immunoSEQ multiplex PCR, while the TCRdb copy is restricted to in-frame clones and leaves out a portion. The sample has 90,000 to 100,000 clones, roughly 95% seen once. Sequenced here: CD4+ or CD8+ T cells sorted from blood, sampled in a trial of the OX40 agonist ivuxolimab. Every receptor here comes from an adult with an advanced solid tumor such as melanoma, head and neck, liver or kidney cancer.

The chain has TRBV13 and TRBJ2-7; D unclear. Trimming left V 0 bases short and J 5 bases short, with 5 bases between. The CDR3 extends over 12 amino acids. Germline values: CDR1 PRHDT, CDR2 FYEKMQ (reference sequence). The CDR3: CASSLGLDEQYF. CDR3 bases: TGTGCCAGCAGCTTAGGCCTCGACGAGCAGTACTTC.

The chain combines TRBV2 with TRBJ2-7; unclear D gene. V was pared by 7 bases and J by 3 bases, with 13 bases between. The CDR3 length is 13 residues. Germline values: CDR1 SNHLY, CDR2 FYNNEI. The CDR3 nucleotides are TGTGCCAGCACCGCCGTCGGCTACTACGAGCAGTACTTC. Protein sequence: CASTAVGYYEQYF.

The chain combines TRBV9 with TRBJ1-5; TRBD1 is a possible D gene (6 bases). Germline CDR1 is SGDLS and CDR2 is YYNGEE. The CDR3 covers 15 residues. V lost 0 bases and J 2 bases, leaving 9 bases between the germline ends. The CDR3 DNA reads TGTGCCAGCAGCGTAGGGTCAGGGGGCAATCAGCCCCAGCATTTT. Residues: CASSVGSGGNQPQHF.

The rearrangement links TRBV7-9 to TRBJ2-3; D remains ambiguous. The germline V and J ends were trimmed by 4 bases and 6 bases, with 8 bases remaining between them. Germline CDR1 reads SEHNR; CDR2 reads FQNEAQ (reference sequence). This CDR3 region has 12 residues. DNA of the CDR3: TGTGCCAGCAGCTATATGGCGGATACGCAGTATTTT. Translation: CASSYMADTQYF.

The chain uses TRBV5-6 and TRBJ2-7; a weak D match, TRBD2 (5 bases). The CDR3 totals 16 residues. The germline gives CDR1 SGHDT, CDR2 YYEEEE. V lost 0 bases and J lost 0, with 13 bases in between. The CDR3 sequence: CASSLAGLARSYEQYF. The CDR3 DNA is TGTGCCAGCAGCTTGGCGGGGTTAGCCCGCTCCTACGAGCAGTACTTC.

The rearrangement links TRBV7-2 to TRBJ2-3; D perhaps matches TRBD2 (6 bases). This CDR3 is built from 16 residues. The V and J ends lost 1 base and 8 bases respectively, with 19 bases between them. The germline V gene has CDR1 SGHTA and CDR2 FQGNSA. CDR3 region: CASSLDFPGEGSTQYF. Here the CDR3 DNA reads TGTGCCAGCAGCTTAGATTTTCCGGGAGAGGGGTCTACGCAGTATTTT.

The chain joins TRBV11-2 to TRBJ2-2; 7 bases are a match to TRBD2. CDR1 is SGHAT and CDR2 is FQNNGV in the germline V gene. With 7 bases clipped from V and 2 bases from J, the junction kept 10 bases outside the gene matches. The CDR3 has 16 residues. Here the CDR3 reads CASTPLGGINTGELFF. CDR3 in DNA: TGTGCCAGCACCCCACTGGGGGGGATAAACACCGGGGAGCTGTTTTTT. Supplemented by reference TRBV11-2 and TRBJ2-2, the full variable domain reads EAGVAQSPRYKIIEKRQSVAFWCNPISGHATLYWYQQILGQGPKLLIQFQNNGVVDDSQLPKDRFSAERLKGVDSTLKIQPAKLEDSAVYLCASTPLGGINTGELFFGEGSRLTVL.

The V and J genes are TRBV27 and TRBJ2-7; 8 bases match TRBD1. Trimming at V came to 2 bases and at J to 3 bases, leaving 3 bases not matched to a gene. The CDR3 spans 14 residues. Germline CDR1 MNHEY, CDR2 SMNVEV (reference sequence). The CDR3 is CASSLKDRDYEQYF. CDR3 nucleotides: TGTGCCAGCAGTTTAAAGGACAGGGACTACGAGCAGTACTTC.

A note on this clone: Its ends do not fully match the called genes, so a read error is possible. This chain uses TRBV5-5 with TRBJ1-2, with D maybe TRBD1 (5 bases). Germline V gives CDR1 SGHKS, CDR2 YYEKEE (reference sequence). The CDR3 extends over 11 amino acids. CDR3 nucleotide sequence: TGTGCCAGCCTAAAATCAGGGTTTTACTACTTC. This encodes CASLKSGFYYF.

There are a few counts of this clone. This rearrangement joins TRBV7-9 to TRBJ2-7, with 9 positions matching TRBD2. The CDR3 contains 14 residues. The V and J ends lost 5 bases and 5 bases, in that order; junction bases with no gene match: 7. The germline V gene has CDR1 SEHNR and CDR2 FQNEAQ (reference sequence). The CDR3 bases are TGTGCCAGCAGCCGGGGACTAGCCCCCCACGAGCAGTACTTC. Amino acid sequence: CASSRGLAPHEQYF.

CDR3 nucleotides: TGTGCCAGCAGCCTGGGTGCAGATACGCAGTATTTT. As protein: CASSLGADTQYF. This sequence joins TRBV7-9 and TRBJ2-3; no firm D call. The CDR3 covers 12 residues. Germline values: CDR1 SEHNR, CDR2 FQNEAQ (reference sequence). Between the trimmed V and J ends, which lost 5 bases and 4 bases, there was a span of 7 bases.

The chain uses TRBV7-3 and TRBJ1-1, with 7 positions matching TRBD1. The CDR3 consists of 14 residues. The germline CDR1 and CDR2 sequences are SGHTA and FQGTGA. The V gene end was trimmed by 6 bases and the J gene end by 3 bases; junction bases not matched to a gene: 7. The DNA of the CDR3 is TGTGCCAGCAGTTCCATTACAGGGGACACTGAAGCTTTCTTT. Its translation is CASSSITGDTEAFF.

The chain recombines TRBV15 with TRBJ1-1; D unclear. Germline V gene sequence: CDR1 LNHNV, CDR2 YYDKDF (reference sequence). Trimming removed 1 base at V and 2 bases at J, with 2 bases between. This CDR3 is built from 12 residues. For the CDR3, the DNA is TGTGCCACCAGCAGAGCTAACACTGAAGCTTTCTTT. Amino acids: CATSRANTEAFF.

The rearrangement uses TRBV5-4 and TRBJ1-5; D uncertain. This CDR3 comprises 14 residues. Trimming pared 1 base from V and 2 bases from J, leaving 7 bases between. Germline CDR1 SGHNT, CDR2 YYREEE (reference sequence). The CDR3 protein is CASSLWGGNQPQHF. The CDR3 DNA is TGTGCCAGCAGCTTGTGGGGTGGCAATCAGCCCCAGCATTTT.

J is TRBJ1-6 and V is TRBV6-1; a possible D gene is TRBD1 (5 bases). The V end was cut by 1 base, the J end by 3 bases, with 16 bases between. The germline CDR1 and CDR2 sequences are MNHNS and SASEGT. The CDR3 loop spans 18 amino acids. The CDR3, as DNA: TGTGCCAGCAGTGAAGGTCGGGGGGTTAGGGACTATAATTCACCCCTCCACTTT. It codes for CASSEGRGVRDYNSPLHF.

This chain joins TRBV19 and TRBJ2-1, with D unresolved. The CDR3 length is 11 residues. Germline V gene sequence: CDR1 LNHDA, CDR2 SQIVND (reference sequence). Between the trimmed V and J ends, which lost 8 bases and 3 bases, there was a span of 5 bases. CDR3 in amino acids: CASQLYNEQFF. The CDR3 region has the DNA TGTGCCAGTCAACTCTACAATGAGCAGTTCTTC. The full variable domain, in which reference TRBV19 and TRBJ2-1 provide the parts outside the CDR3, is DGGITQSPKYLFRKEGQNVTLSCEQNLNHDAMYWYRQDPGQGLRLIYYSQIVNDFQKGDIAEGYSVSREKKESFPLTVTSAQKNPTAFYLCASQLYNEQFFGPGTRLTVL.

The V and J genes are TRBV7-6 and TRBJ1-5, with 9 bases identical to TRBD1. Germline V gene lookup returns CDR1 SGHVS and CDR2 FNYEAQ. The CDR3 length is 17 residues. V trimming: 6 bases; J trimming: 1 base; junction bases outside the gene matches: 10. DNA for the CDR3: TGTGCCAGCAGTCTAACAGGGGGCGGTATGAGCAATCAGCCCCAGCATTTT. Encoded protein: CASSLTGGGMSNQPQHF. Supplemented by reference TRBV7-6 and TRBJ1-5, the full variable domain reads GAGVSQSPRYKVTKRGQDVALRCDPISGHVSLYWYRQALGQGPEFLTYFNYEAQQDKSGLPNDRFSAERPEGSISTLTIQRTEQRDSAMYRCASSLTGGGMSNQPQHFGDGTRLSIL.

In this sample, this clone turned up once. The CDR3 nucleotides read TGCGCCAGCAGTGAGTCCCGGACGCTGAACACTGAAGCTTTCTTT. Its protein product is CASSESRTLNTEAFF. J is TRBJ1-1 and V is TRBV10-2; D unclear. V was pared by 0 bases and J by 0 bases, with 8 bases between. CDR3 size: 15 residues. CDR1 is WSHSY, CDR2 SAAADI, per germline.

The gene calls are TRBV27 and TRBJ2-1; the D call may be TRBD1 or TRBD2 (6 bases each). V was pared by 5 bases and J by 7 bases, with 12 bases between. CDR1 and CDR2 (germline): MNHEY, SMNVEV (reference sequence). This CDR3 has 13 residues. CDR3 region: CASSAGQRNEQFF. In DNA, the CDR3 is TGTGCCAGCAGTGCGGGACAAAGGAATGAGCAGTTCTTC.

This CDR3 is CASSSGQASGNTIYF. CDR3 bases: TGTGCCAGCAGTTCGGGTCAGGCCTCTGGAAACACCATATATTTT. The chain couples TRBV28 to TRBJ1-3; D is unclear. Trimming removed 4 bases at V and 0 bases at J, with 10 bases between. Germline V gene lookup returns CDR1 MDHEN and CDR2 SYDVKM. The CDR3 length is 15 residues. The whole variable domain, filled in from reference TRBV28 and TRBJ1-3, reads DVKVTQSSRYLVKRTGEKVFLECVQDMDHENMFWYRQDPGLGLRLIYFSYDVKMKEKGDIPEGYSVSREKKERFSLILESASTNQTSMYLCASSSGQASGNTIYFGEGSWLTVV.

V usage is TRBV2 and J usage is TRBJ2-2; no definite D call. Trimming cost V 4 bases and J 0 bases, with 0 bases left between them. There are 12 residues in the CDR3. The V gene's germline CDR1 is SNHLY and CDR2 FYNNEI. Written as DNA, the CDR3 is TGTGCCAGCAGTGCGAACACCGGGGAGCTGTTTTTT. Translated, it gives CASSANTGELFF.

The chain has TRBV14 and TRBJ2-7, with D hard to call. Trimming took off 1 base at V and 3 bases at J, with 7 bases between the two ends. Germline CDR1 reads SGHDN; CDR2 reads FVKESK. The CDR3 length is 13 residues. The CDR3 here is CASSQADFYEQYF. As DNA, the CDR3 is TGTGCCAGCAGCCAAGCTGATTTCTACGAGCAGTACTTC.

The rearrangement uses TRBV27 and TRBJ1-4, with D possibly matching TRBD1 (6 bases). The CDR3 consists of 15 residues. Germline CDR1 reads MNHEY; CDR2 reads SMNVEV (reference sequence). V lost 2 bases to trimming and J lost 8 bases, with 15 bases between them. CDR3 DNA: TGTGCCAGCAGTTTAAACTCAGGGGAGGACGAAAAACTGTTTTTT. Protein product: CASSLNSGEDEKLFF.

The V call is TRBV5-4, the J call TRBJ2-7; TRBD1 matches 10 bases. Germline V gives CDR1 SGHNT, CDR2 YYREEE (reference sequence). J lost 1 base, V lost 0 bases, and 4 bases had no gene match. This CDR3 spans 16 amino acids. CDR3 sequence: CASSLDRDRGSYEQYF. CDR3 coding DNA: TGTGCCAGCAGCTTGGATAGGGACAGGGGTTCCTACGAGCAGTACTTC.